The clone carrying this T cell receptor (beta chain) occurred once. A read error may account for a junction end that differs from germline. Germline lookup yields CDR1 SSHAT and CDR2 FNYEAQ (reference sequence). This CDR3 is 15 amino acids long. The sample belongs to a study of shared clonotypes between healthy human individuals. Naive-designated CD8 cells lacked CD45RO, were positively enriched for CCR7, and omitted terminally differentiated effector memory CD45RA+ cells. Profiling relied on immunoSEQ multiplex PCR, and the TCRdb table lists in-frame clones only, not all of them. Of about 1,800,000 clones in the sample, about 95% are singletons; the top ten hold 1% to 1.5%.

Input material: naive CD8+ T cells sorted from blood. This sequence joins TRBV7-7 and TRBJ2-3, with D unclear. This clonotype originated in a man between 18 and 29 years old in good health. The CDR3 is CASSPTGMQMDTQYF. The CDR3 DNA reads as TGTGCTAGCAGCCCCACCGGTATGCAAATGGATACGCAGTATTTT. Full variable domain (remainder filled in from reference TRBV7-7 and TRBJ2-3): GAGVSQSPRYKVTKRGQDVTLRCDPISSHATLYWYQQALGQGPEFLTYFNYEAQPDKSGLPSDRFSAERPEGSISTLTIQRTEQRDSAMYRCASSPTGMQMDTQYFGPGTRLTVL.